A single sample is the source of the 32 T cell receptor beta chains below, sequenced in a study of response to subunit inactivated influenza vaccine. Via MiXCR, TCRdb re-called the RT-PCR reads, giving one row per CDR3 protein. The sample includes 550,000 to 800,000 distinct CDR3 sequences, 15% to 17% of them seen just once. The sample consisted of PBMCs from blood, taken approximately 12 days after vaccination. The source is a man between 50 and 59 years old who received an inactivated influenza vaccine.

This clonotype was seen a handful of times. The CDR3 DNA reads TGTGCCAGCAGCTTTTTGGCCTCTTCTCAGTTCTTC. Translating gives CASSFLASSQFF. This chain uses TRBV5-6 with TRBJ2-1; D unresolved. CDR3 length: 12 residues. V was shortened by 2 bases and J by 13 bases, with 13 bases between the two germline ends. Per germline, CDR1 SGHDT and CDR2 YYEEEE.

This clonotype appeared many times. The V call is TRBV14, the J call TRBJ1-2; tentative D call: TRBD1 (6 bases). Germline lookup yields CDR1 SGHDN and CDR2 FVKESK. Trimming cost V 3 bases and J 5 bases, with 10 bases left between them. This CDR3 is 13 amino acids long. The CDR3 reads CASSQGGWYGYTF. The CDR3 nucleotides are TGTGCCAGCAGCCAGGGGGGCTGGTATGGCTACACCTTC.

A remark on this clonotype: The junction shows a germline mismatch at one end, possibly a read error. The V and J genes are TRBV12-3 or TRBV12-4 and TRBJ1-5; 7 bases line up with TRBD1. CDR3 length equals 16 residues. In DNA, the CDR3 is TGTGCCAGCAGCGGACAGGATGGCGAGGTGTATCATCCCCAGCATTTT. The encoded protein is CASSGQDGEVYHPQHF.

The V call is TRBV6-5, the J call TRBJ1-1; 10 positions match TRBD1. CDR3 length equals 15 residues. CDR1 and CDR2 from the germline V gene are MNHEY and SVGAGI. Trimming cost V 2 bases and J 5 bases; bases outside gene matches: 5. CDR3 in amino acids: CASSYQGQGRTEAFF. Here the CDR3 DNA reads TGTGCCAGCAGTTACCAGGGACAGGGGAGAACTGAAGCTTTCTTT.

CDR3 coding DNA: TGTGCCAGCAGCCCCCGGGACAGGACTAAAAACATTCAGTACTTC. It yields the protein CASSPRDRTKNIQYF. J is TRBJ2-4 and V is TRBV21-1; TRBD1 is the table's D call and was not checked against the DNA. TRBV21-1 is shown as a pseudogene. The CDR3 contains 15 residues.

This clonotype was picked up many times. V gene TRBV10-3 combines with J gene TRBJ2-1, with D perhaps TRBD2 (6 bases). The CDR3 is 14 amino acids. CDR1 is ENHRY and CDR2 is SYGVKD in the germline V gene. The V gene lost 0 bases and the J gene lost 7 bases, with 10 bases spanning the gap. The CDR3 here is CAISESMSGNEQFF. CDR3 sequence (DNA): TGTGCCATCAGTGAGTCGATGAGCGGGAATGAGCAGTTCTTC.

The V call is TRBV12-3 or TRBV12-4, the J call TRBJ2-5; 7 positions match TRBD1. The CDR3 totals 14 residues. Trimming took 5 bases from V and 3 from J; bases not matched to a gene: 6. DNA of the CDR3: TGTGCCAGCAGTGACAGGGAGTTCGAAGAGACCCAGTACTTC. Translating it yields CASSDREFEETQYF.

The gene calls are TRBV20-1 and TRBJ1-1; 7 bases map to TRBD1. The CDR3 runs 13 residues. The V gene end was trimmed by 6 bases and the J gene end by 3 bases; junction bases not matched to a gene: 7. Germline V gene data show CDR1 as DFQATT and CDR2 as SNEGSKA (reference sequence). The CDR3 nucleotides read TGCAGTGCCACCAGGGGGAAGGACACTGAAGCTTTCTTT. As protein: CSATRGKDTEAFF.

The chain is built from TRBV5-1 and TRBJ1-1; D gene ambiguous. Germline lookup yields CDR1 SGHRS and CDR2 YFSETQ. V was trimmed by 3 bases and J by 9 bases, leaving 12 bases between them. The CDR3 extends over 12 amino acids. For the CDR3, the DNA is TGCGCCAGCAGCTGGACGGACGGGAAAGCTTTCTTT. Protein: CASSWTDGKAFF.

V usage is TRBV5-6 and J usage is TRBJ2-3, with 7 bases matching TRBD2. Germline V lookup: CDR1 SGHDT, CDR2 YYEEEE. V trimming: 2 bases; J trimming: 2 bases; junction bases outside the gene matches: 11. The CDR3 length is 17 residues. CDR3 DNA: TGTGCCAGCAGCTTCAGTTTACGGGGGGAGATCACAGATACGCAGTATTTT. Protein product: CASSFSLRGEITDTQYF.

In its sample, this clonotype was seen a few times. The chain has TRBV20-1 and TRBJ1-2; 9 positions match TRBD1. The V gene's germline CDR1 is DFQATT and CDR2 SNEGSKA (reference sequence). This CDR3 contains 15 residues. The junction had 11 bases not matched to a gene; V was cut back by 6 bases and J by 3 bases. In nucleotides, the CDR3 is TGCAGTGCCCTAACCGGGACAGGGTGGTACTATGGCTACACCTTC. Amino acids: CSALTGTGWYYGYTF.

The CDR3 coding sequence is TGTGCCAGCAGCTACTTAGCGGGGGGTCCCTCCGATACGCAGTATTTT. Translating it yields CASSYLAGGPSDTQYF. The chain uses TRBV7-2 and TRBJ2-3; 10 nucleotides line up with TRBD2. The trim removed 4 bases at V and 6 bases at J, leaving 10 bases unmatched. The CDR3 runs 16 residues. Germline CDR1 is SGHTA and CDR2 is FQGNSA.

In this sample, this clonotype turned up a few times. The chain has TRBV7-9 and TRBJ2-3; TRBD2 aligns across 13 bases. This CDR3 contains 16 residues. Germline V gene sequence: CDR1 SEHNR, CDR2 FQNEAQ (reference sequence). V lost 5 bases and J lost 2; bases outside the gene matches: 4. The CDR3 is CASSGGLAGYTDTQYF. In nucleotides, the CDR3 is TGTGCCAGCAGCGGGGGACTAGCGGGGTACACAGATACGCAGTATTTT.

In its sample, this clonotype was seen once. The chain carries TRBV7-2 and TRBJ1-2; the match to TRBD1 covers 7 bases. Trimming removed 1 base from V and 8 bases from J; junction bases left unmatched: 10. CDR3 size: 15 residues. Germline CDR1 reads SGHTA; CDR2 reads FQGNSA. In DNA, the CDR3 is TGTGCCAGCAGCTTAGATCCAGGGGGAGTGGAGGGCTACACCTTC. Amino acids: CASSLDPGGVEGYTF.

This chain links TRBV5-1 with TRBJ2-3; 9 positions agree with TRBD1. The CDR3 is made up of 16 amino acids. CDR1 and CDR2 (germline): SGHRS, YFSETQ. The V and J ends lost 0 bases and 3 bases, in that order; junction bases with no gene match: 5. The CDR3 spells CASSLDRGLLTDTQYF. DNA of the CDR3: TGCGCCAGCAGCTTGGACAGGGGGCTGTTAACAGATACGCAGTATTTT.

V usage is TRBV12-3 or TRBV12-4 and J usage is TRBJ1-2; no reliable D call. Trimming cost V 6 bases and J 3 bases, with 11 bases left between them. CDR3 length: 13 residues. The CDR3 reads CASRRLEDYGYTF. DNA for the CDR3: TGTGCCAGCAGGCGACTGGAAGACTATGGCTACACCTTC.

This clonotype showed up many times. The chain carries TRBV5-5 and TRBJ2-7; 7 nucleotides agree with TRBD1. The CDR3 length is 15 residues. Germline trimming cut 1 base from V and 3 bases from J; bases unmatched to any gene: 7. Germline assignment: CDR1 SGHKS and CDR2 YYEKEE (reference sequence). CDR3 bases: TGTGCCAGCAGCTTGTCGATGACAGGGAACTACGAGCAGTACTTC. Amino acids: CASSLSMTGNYEQYF.

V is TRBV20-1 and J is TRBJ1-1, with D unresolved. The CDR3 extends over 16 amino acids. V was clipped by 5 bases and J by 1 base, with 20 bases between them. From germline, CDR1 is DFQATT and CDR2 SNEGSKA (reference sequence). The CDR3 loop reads CSAQIPSSVRNTEAFF. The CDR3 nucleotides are TGCAGTGCTCAGATCCCTTCATCGGTACGGAACACTGAAGCTTTCTTT.

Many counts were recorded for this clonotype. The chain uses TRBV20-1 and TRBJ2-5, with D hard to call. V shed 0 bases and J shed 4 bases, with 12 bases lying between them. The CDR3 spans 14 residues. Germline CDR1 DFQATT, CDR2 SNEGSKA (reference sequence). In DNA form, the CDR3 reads TGCAGTGCTAGAGAGCTGGACCACCCAGAGACCCAGTACTTC. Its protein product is CSARELDHPETQYF.

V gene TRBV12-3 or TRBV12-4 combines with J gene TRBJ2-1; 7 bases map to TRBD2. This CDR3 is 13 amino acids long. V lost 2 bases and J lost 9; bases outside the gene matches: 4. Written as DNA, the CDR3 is TGTGCCAGCAGTTTAAAGCGGGGCGGTGAGCAGTTCTTC. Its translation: CASSLKRGGEQFF.

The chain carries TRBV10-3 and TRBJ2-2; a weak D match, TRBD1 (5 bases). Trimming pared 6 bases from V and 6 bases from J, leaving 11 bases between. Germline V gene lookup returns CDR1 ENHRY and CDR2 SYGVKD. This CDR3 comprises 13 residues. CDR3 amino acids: CAISQGSAGELFF. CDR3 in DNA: TGTGCCATCAGCCAGGGCAGCGCCGGGGAGCTGTTTTTT.

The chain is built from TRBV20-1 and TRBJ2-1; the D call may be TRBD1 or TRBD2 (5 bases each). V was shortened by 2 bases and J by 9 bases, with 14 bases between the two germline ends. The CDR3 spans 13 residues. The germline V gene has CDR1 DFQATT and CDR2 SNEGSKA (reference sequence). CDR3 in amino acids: CSARNAGAGEQFF. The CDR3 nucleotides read TGCAGTGCTAGAAATGCCGGGGCGGGTGAGCAGTTCTTC.

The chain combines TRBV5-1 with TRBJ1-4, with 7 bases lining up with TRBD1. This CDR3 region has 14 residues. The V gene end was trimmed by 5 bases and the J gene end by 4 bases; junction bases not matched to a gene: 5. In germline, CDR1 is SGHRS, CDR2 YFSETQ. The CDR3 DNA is TGCGCCAGCAGGGACGGGACAGTTAATGAAAAACTGTTTTTT. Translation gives CASRDGTVNEKLFF.

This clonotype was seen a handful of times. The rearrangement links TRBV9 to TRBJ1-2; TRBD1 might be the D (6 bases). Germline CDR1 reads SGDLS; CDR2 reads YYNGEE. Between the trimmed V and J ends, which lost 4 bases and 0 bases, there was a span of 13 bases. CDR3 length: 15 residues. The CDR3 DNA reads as TGTGCCAGCAGCCGACGACAGGTCACTAACTATGGCTACACCTTC. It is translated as CASSRRQVTNYGYTF.

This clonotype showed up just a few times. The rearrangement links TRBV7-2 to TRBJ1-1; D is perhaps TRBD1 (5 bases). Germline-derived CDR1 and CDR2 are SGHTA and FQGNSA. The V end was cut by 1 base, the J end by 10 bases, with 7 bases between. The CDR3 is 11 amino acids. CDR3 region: CASSLVGGAFF. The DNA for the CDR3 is TGTGCCAGCAGCTTAGTGGGGGGAGCTTTCTTT.

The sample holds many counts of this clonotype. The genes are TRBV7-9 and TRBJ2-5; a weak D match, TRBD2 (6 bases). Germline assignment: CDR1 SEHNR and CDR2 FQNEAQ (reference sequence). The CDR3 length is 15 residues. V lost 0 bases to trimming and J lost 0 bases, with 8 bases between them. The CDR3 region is CASSLARGDQETQYF. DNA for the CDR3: TGTGCCAGCAGCTTAGCGCGCGGGGACCAAGAGACCCAGTACTTC.

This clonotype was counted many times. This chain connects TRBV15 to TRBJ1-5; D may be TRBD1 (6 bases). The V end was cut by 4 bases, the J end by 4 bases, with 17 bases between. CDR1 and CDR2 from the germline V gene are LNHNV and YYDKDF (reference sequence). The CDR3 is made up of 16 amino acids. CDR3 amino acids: CATSNTYQGGNQPQHF. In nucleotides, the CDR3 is TGTGCCACCAGCAACACATACCAAGGGGGGAATCAGCCCCAGCATTTT.

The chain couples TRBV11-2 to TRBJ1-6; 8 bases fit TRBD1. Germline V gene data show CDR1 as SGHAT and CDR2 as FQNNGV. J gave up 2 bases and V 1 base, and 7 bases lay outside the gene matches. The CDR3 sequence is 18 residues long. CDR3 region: CASSLVVRRGPYNSPLHF. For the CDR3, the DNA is TGTGCCAGCAGCTTAGTGGTACGCAGGGGGCCCTATAATTCACCCCTCCACTTT.

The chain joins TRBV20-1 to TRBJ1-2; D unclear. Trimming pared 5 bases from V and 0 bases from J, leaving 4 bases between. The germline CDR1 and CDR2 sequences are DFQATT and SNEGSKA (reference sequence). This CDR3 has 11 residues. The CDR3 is CSAQANYGYTF. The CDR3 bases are TGCAGTGCTCAAGCTAACTATGGCTACACCTTC.

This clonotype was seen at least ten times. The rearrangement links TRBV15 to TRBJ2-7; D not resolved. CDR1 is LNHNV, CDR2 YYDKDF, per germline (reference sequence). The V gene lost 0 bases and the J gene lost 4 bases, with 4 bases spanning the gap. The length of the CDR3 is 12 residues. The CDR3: CATSRDLYEQYF. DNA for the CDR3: TGTGCCACCAGCAGAGACCTATACGAGCAGTACTTC.

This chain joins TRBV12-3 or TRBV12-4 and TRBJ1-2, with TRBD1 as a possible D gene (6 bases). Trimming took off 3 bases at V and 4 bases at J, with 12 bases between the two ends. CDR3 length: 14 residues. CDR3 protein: CASSLAGTLYGYTF. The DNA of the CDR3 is TGTGCCAGCAGTTTGGCCGGGACACTCTATGGCTACACCTTC.

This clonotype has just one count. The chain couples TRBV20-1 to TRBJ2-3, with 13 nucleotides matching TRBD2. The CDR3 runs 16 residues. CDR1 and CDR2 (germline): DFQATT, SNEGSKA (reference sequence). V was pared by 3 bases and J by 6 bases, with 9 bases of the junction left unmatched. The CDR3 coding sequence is TGCAGTGCTAGGACCGGGACTAGCGGGGTGGGGGATACGCAGTATTTT. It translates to CSARTGTSGVGDTQYF.